A selection of T cell receptor beta chains follows, all from one sample in a study of cytomegalovirus exposure and HLA in healthy donors. Profiled with immunoSEQ multiplex PCR; TCRdb holds only in-frame clones, not every one. The sample yields about 130,000 clones, 70% to 75% seen once. Sequenced sample: PBMCs. These receptors came from a man aged 25 to 40 in good health and CMV-seronegative. CDR3s include the opening cysteine and the closing phenylalanine or tryptophan. D genes are given only for firm matches. The size entry is marked missing in some rows and otherwise reads once, few, many or a size class.

J	size	D	V	length	DNA	CDR3
TRBJ2-5	once	TRBD2	TRBV6-5	15	TGTGCCAGCAGTTATTGGCGGGGGATCCAAGAGACCCAGTACTTC	CASSYWRGIQETQYF
TRBJ2-7	NA	TRBD1	TRBV5-4	18	TGTGCCAGCAGCGTAGACGGTTCGCCAGGACAGGAATCCTACGAGCAGTACTTC	CASSVDGSPGQESYEQYF
TRBJ2-3	NA	TRBD1	TRBV10-3	13	TGTGCCATAGACCAGGGGGGCACAGATACGCAGTATTTT	CAIDQGGTDTQYF
TRBJ2-1	NA	TRBD2	TRBV5-1	16	TGCGCCAGCAGCTTGGTAGCGGGAGGGGAGTACAATGAGCAGTTCTTC	CASSLVAGGEYNEQFF
TRBJ2-2	NA	TRBD2	TRBV7-9	17	TGTGCCAGCAGCCCCCCGTGGAAGCGGGGGAACACCGGGGAGCTGTTTTTT	CASSPPWKRGNTGELFF
TRBJ2-2	NA	TRBD1	TRBV13	16	TGTGCCAGCAGCCCTAGGGGGCAGGTCACTGCTGTGGAGCTGTTTTTT	CASSPRGQVTAVELFF
TRBJ1-5	NA	NA	TRBV18	15	TGTGCCAGCTCACCGGGGGGGTTTTTCAATCAGCCCCAGCATTTT	CASSPGGFFNQPQHF
TRBJ1-2	few	TRBD1	TRBV7-9	14	TGTGCCAGCTCCGTCAGGGGGCGCATCGATGGCTACACCTTC	CASSVRGRIDGYTF
TRBJ1-3	NA	NA	TRBV29-1	14	TGCAGCGTCAACGGGGGAATGACTGGAAACACCATATATTTT	CSVNGGMTGNTIYF
TRBJ2-5	NA	NA	TRBV7-6	12	TGTGCCAGCAGCCCCCCCGGAGAGACCCAGTACTTC	CASSPPGETQYF
TRBJ1-1	NA	NA	TRBV9	13	TGTGCCAGCAGCGTAGACATTAACACTGAAGCTTTCTTT	CASSVDINTEAFF
TRBJ2-3	NA	NA	TRBV4-3	15	TGCGCCAGCAGCCAAGAAGTCGCGGCGGGGGATACGCAGTATTTT	CASSQEVAAGDTQYF
TRBJ1-5	NA	NA	TRBV21-1	15	TGTGCCAGCAGCAAACGCAGGCATAGCAATCAGCCCCAGCATTTT	CASSKRRHSNQPQHF
TRBJ1-1	NA	NA	TRBV5-5	13	TGTGCCAGCAGCTTGGAGCATCCCACTGAAGCTTTCTTT	CASSLEHPTEAFF
TRBJ2-7	NA	NA	TRBV28	14	TGTGCCAGCAGTTTACATGCTATATCCTACGAGCAGTACTTC	CASSLHAISYEQYF
TRBJ1-1	NA	NA	TRBV11-3	13	TGTGCCAGCAGCCTTACAGCGAACACTGAAGCTTTCTTT	CASSLTANTEAFF
TRBJ2-4	NA	NA	TRBV2	13	TGTGCCAGCAAGTGGCTAGCCAAAAACATTCAGTACTTC	CASKWLAKNIQYF
TRBJ1-5	NA	NA	TRBV19	14	TGTGCCAGTAGTATAAAGGGGTACAATCAGCCCCAGCATTTT	CASSIKGYNQPQHF
TRBJ1-5	NA	NA	TRBV27	14	TGTGCCAGCAGTTTACAAGGACACCATCAGCCCCAGCATTTT	CASSLQGHHQPQHF
TRBJ2-1	NA	TRBD1	TRBV27	15	TGTGCCAGCAGTTTGGTGGGGACAGGTCTGCATGAGCAGTTCTTC	CASSLVGTGLHEQFF
TRBJ2-7	NA	TRBD2	TRBV4-2	16	TGTGCCAGCAGCCAAAGTGTTAGCGGGATGTCCTACGAGCAGTACTTC	CASSQSVSGMSYEQYF
TRBJ1-1	NA	TRBD1	TRBV29-1	12	TGCAGCGTTGATCGACAGGGCACTGAAGCTTTCTTT	CSVDRQGTEAFF
TRBJ1-2	NA	NA	TRBV5-1	13	TGCGCCAGCAGCGAGGGCCTCTCCTATGGCTACACCTTC	CASSEGLSYGYTF
TRBJ1-4	NA	TRBD1	TRBV27	16	TGTGCCAGCAGTCTCGACAGGGGTGCAACTAATGAAAAACTGTTTTTT	CASSLDRGATNEKLFF
TRBJ2-5	NA	NA	TRBV28	13	TGTGCCAGCAGTTTATCTTTCGGGAAGACCCAGTACTTC	CASSLSFGKTQYF
TRBJ2-4	NA	NA	TRBV19	16	TGTGCCAGTAGAACAATGGACAATATGGCCAAAAACATTCAGTACTTC	CASRTMDNMAKNIQYF
TRBJ1-2	NA	NA	TRBV4-2	14	TGTGCCAGCAGCCAAGAGCGGGGGGCCTATGGCTACACCTTC	CASSQERGAYGYTF
TRBJ2-7	NA	NA	TRBV6-5	16	TGTGCCAGCAGTTACTCGAGCGGAGAATCCGTCGCCGAGCAGTACTTC	CASSYSSGESVAEQYF
TRBJ2-1	few	NA	TRBV28	13	TGTGCCAGCAGTCGCCCGACCCAGGGTGAGCAGTTCTTC	CASSRPTQGEQFF
TRBJ2-2	few	NA	TRBV30	14	TGTGCCTGGTCTCGCGGGTCGTACACCGGGGAGCTGTTTTTT	CAWSRGSYTGELFF
TRBJ1-2	NA	NA	TRBV15	15	TGTGCCACCAGCAGCGGGAGAGGGGATTCCTATGGCTACACCTTC	CATSSGRGDSYGYTF
TRBJ2-7	once	NA	TRBV25-1	13	TGTGCCAGCAGTGATATACAGGCCTACGAGCAGTACTTC	CASSDIQAYEQYF
TRBJ1-3	NA	NA	TRBV5-6	14	TGTGCCAGCAGTATAGGGGACTCTGGAAACACCATATATTTT	CASSIGDSGNTIYF
TRBJ1-1	few	NA	TRBV7-9	16	TGTGCCAGCAGCCTTTTTTACAGCACCATGAACACTGAAGCTTTCTTT	CASSLFYSTMNTEAFF
TRBJ1-4	once	NA	TRBV2	15	TGTGCCAGCAGTGGGGTGGGGGGGCGTTCGGAAAAACTGTTTTTT	CASSGVGGRSEKLFF
TRBJ2-5	few	NA	TRBV7-7	14	TGTGCTAGCAGCTCAGGCACAGCCCAAGAGACCCAGTACTTC	CASSSGTAQETQYF
TRBJ2-1	NA	TRBD2	TRBV11-3	15	TGTGCCAGCAGCAAGATAGCGGGAGGGTACAATGAGCAGTTCTTC	CASSKIAGGYNEQFF
TRBJ2-2	NA	NA	TRBV30	17	TGTGCCTGCTCATGGCAGGGATCGGGTCCGCAAGGCGGGGAGCTGTTTTTT	CACSWQGSGPQGGELFF
TRBJ1-2	NA	NA	TRBV6-6	14	TGTGCCAGCAGTTACTCCGGGACACTCTATGGCTACACCTTC	CASSYSGTLYGYTF
TRBJ1-1	NA	NA	TRBV20-1	11	TGCAGTGCTAGAGATTCTTCCAGGGCTTTCTTT	CSARDSSRAFF
TRBJ2-7	few	TRBD1	TRBV6-6	13	TGTGCCAGCACTGCCGGGACAGGGATAGAGCAGTACTTC	CASTAGTGIEQYF
TRBJ2-7	many	TRBD2	TRBV5-4	15	TGTGCCAGCAGCTTCTCCGGCGGGAGCTCCTACGAGCAGTACTTC	CASSFSGGSSYEQYF
TRBJ2-7	NA	TRBD2	TRBV5-1	14	TGCGCCAGCAGCCCGGGACTAGCGGTCTACGAGCAGTACTTC	CASSPGLAVYEQYF
TRBJ2-5	NA	NA	TRBV7-3	17	TGTGCCAGCAGCTTAACGGGTCCCGGAGGTTTCCAAGAGACCCAGTACTTC	CASSLTGPGGFQETQYF
TRBJ2-1	once	NA	TRBV20-1	11	TGCAGAGGGGCGTCCTACAATGAGCAGTTCTTC	CRGASYNEQFF
TRBJ2-2	NA	NA	TRBV6-5	14	TGTGCCAGCAGCCCTGGTGGAGACACCGGGGAGCTGTTTTTT	CASSPGGDTGELFF